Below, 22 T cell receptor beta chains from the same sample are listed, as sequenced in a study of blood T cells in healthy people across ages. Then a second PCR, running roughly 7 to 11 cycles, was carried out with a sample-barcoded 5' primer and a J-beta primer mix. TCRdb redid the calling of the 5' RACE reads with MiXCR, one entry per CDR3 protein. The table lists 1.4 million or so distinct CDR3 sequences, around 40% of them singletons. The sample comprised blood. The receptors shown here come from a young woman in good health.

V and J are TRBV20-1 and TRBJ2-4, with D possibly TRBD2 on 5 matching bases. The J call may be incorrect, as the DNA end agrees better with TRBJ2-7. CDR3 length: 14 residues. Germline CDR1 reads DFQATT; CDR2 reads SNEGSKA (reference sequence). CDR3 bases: TGCAGTGCTAGTCTGGCGCGGAGGAGGTACGAGCAGTACTTC. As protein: CSASLARRRYEQYF.

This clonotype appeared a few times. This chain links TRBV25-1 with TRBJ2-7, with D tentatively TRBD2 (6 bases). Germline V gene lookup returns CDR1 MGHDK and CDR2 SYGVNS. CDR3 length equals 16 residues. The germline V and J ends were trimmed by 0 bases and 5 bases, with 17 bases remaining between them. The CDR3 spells CASSEYRVIAGNEQYF. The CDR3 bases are TGTGCCAGCAGTGAATATCGGGTGATTGCGGGAAACGAGCAGTACTTC.

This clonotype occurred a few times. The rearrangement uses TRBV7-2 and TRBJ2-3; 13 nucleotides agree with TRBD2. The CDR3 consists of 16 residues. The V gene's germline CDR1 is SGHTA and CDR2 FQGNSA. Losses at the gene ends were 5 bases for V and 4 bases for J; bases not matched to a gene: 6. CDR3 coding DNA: TGTGCCAGCAGCCCGCGGACTAGCGGGAGTTCAGATACGCAGTATTTT. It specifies CASSPRTSGSSDTQYF.

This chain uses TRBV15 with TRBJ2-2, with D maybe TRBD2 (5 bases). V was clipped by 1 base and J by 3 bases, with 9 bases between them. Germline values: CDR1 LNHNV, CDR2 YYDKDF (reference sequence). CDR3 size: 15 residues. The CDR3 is CATSRGGVDTGELFF. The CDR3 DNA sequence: TGTGCCACCAGCAGAGGGGGAGTGGACACCGGGGAGCTGTTTTTT.

CDR3 nucleotides: TGCGCCAGCAGCCCGCAGCCCAAGAACTATGGCTACACCTTC. Protein sequence: CASSPQPKNYGYTF. This chain links TRBV5-1 with TRBJ1-2; D uncertain. Germline CDR1 reads SGHRS; CDR2 reads YFSETQ. There are 14 residues in the CDR3. Trimming cost V 4 bases and J 2 bases, with 12 bases left between them.

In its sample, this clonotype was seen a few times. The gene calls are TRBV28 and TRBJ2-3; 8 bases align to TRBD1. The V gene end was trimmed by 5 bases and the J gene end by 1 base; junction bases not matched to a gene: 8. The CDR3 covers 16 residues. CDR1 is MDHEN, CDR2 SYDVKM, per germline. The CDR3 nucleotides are TGTGCCAGCAGTCTGACAGGGGTAATCGGCACAGATACGCAGTATTTT. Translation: CASSLTGVIGTDTQYF.

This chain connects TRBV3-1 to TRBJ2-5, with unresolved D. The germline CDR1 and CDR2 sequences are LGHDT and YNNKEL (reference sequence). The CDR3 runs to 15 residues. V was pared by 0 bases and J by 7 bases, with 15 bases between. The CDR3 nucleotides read TGTGCCAGCAGCCAAGAAAGTTGGGGAAAGGGGACCCAGTACTTC. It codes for CASSQESWGKGTQYF.

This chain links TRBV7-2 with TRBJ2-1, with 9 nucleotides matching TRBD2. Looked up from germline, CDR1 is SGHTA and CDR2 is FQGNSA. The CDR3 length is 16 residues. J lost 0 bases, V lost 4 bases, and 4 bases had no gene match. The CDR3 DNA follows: TGTGCCAGCAGCTCCTTTAGCGGGAGCTCCTACAATGAGCAGTTCTTC. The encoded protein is CASSSFSGSSYNEQFF.

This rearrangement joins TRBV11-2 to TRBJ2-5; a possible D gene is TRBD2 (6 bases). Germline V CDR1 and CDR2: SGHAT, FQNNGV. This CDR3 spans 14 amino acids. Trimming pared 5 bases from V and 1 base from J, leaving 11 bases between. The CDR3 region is CASSGRDFQETQYF. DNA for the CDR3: TGTGCCAGCAGCGGCCGGGACTTCCAAGAGACCCAGTACTTC.

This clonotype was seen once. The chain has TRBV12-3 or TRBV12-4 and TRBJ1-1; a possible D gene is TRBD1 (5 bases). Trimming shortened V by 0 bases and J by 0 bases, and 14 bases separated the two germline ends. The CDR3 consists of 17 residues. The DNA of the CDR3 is TGTGCCAGCAGTTTAGCTGGGGCAGGGTGGGTGAACACTGAAGCTTTCTTT. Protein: CASSLAGAGWVNTEAFF.

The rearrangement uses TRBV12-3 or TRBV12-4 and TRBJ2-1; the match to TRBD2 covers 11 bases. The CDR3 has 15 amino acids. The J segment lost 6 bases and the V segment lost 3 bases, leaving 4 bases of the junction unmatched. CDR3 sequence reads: CASSFEGLAGNEQFF. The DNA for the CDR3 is TGTGCCAGCAGTTTTGAAGGACTAGCGGGCAATGAGCAGTTCTTC.

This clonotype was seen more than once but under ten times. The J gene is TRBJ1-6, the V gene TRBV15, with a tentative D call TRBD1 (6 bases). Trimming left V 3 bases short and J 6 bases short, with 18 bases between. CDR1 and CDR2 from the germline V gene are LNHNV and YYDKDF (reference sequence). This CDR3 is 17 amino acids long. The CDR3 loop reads CATSSATGGSSNSPLHF. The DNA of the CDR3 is TGTGCCACCAGCAGTGCGACGGGGGGCTCGAGTAATTCACCCCTCCACTTT. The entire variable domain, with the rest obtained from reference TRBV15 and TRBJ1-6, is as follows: DAMVIQNPRYQVTQFGKPVTLSCSQTLNHNVMYWYQQKSSQAPKLLFHYYDKDFNNEADTPDNFQSRRPNTSFCFLDIRSPGLGDTAMYLCATSSATGGSSNSPLHFGNGTRLTVT.

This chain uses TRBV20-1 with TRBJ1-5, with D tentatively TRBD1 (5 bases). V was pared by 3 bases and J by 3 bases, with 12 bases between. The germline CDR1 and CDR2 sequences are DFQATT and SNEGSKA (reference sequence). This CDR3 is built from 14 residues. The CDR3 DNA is TGCAGTGCTAGGGGTCAGGGAAACAATCAGCCCCAGCATTTT. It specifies CSARGQGNNQPQHF.

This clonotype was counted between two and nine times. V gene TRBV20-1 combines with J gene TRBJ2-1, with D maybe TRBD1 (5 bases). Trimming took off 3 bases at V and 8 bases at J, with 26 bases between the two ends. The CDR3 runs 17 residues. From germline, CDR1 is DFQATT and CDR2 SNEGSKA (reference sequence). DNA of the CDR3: TGCAGTGCTAGGGGTCGCAGGGTGGTGGGTGTGCAGGATGAGCAGTTCTTC. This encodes CSARGRRVVGVQDEQFF.

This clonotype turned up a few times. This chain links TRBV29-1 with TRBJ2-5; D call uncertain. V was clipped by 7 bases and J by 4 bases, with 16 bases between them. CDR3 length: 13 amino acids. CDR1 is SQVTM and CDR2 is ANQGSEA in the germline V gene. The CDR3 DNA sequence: TGCAGCGGTGGGGTTGCCTGGGCAGAGACCCAGTACTTC. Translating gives CSGGVAWAETQYF. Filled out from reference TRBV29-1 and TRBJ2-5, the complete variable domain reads SAVISQKPSRDICQRGTSLTIQCQVDSQVTMMFWYRQQPGQSLTLIATANQGSEATYESGFVIDKFPISRPNLTFSTLTVSNMSPEDSSIYLCSGGVAWAETQYFGPGTRLLVL.

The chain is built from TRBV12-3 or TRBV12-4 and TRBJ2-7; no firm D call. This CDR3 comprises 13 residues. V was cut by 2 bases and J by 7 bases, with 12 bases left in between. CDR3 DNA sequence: TGTGCCAGCAGTTTAACAACGGCCGATGAGCAGTACTTC. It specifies CASSLTTADEQYF.

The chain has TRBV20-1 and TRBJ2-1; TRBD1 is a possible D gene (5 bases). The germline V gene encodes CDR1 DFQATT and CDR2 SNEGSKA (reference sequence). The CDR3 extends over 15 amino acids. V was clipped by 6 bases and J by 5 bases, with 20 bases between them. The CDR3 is CSATDPLQGNNEQFF. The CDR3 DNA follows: TGCAGTGCCACAGACCCCTTGCAGGGAAACAATGAGCAGTTCTTC.

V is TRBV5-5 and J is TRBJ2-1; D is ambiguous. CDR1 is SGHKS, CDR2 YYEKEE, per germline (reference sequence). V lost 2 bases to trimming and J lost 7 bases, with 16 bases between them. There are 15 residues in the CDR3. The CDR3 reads CASSFVHRPRNEQFF. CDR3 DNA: TGTGCCAGCAGCTTTGTACACCGGCCGCGGAATGAGCAGTTCTTC.

Written as DNA, the CDR3 is TGTGCCAGCAGTTACGCGGGACGGCGCTCCTATAATTCACCCCTCCACTTT. It specifies CASSYAGRRSYNSPLHF. This rearrangement joins TRBV6-5 to TRBJ1-6; TRBD1 might be the D (5 bases). The CDR3 extends over 17 amino acids. Per germline, CDR1 MNHEY and CDR2 SVGAGI. V was trimmed by 2 bases and J by 0 bases, leaving 11 bases between them.

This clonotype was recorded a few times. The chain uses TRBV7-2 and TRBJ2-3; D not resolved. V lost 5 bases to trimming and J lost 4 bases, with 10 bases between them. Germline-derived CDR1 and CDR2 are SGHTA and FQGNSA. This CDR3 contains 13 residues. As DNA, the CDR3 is TGTGCCAGCAGCCGCCTGGGGTCAGATACGCAGTATTTT. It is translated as CASSRLGSDTQYF.

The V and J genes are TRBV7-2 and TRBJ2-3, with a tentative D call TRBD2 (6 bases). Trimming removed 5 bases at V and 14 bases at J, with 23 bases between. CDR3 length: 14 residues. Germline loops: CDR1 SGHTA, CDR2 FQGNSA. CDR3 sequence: CASSPGWAAPAGYF. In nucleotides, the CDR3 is TGTGCCAGCAGCCCCGGCTGGGCGGCCCCAGCGGGGTATTTT.

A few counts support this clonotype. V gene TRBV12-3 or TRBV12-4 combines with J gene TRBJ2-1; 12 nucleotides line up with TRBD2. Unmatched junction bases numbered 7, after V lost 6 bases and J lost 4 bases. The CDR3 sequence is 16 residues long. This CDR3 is CASRPKGLAGYNEQFF. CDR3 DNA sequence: TGTGCCAGCAGACCAAAGGGACTAGCGGGTTACAATGAGCAGTTCTTC.